The 27 T cell receptor beta chains below all came from one sample that was sequenced in a study of spatial heterogeneity in lung cancer. TCRdb fed the 5' RACE reads into MiXCR, producing one record per CDR3 protein. Of tens of thousands of distinct CDR3 sequences listed, about 7.4% are singletons. Time point noted: blood at routine non-recurrence follow-up after resection. No cells were sorted before sequencing. The whole RNA sequenced was extracted from tumor, nontumor lung or frozen PBMC. This material consisted of PBMCs, taken at follow-up. These receptors were collected from a female donor with early-stage non-small cell lung cancer.

This clonotype was detected many times. The chain carries TRBV20-1 and TRBJ1-4, with TRBD1 identical over 10 bases. After removal of 1 base from V and 2 bases from J, the junction contained 7 bases not matched to a gene. The germline gives CDR1 DFQATT, CDR2 SNEGSKA (reference sequence). This CDR3 has 17 amino acids. CDR3 DNA sequence: TGCAGTGCTAGAGTTCTCCGACAGGGGGCCACTAATGAAAAACTGTTTTTT. Residues: CSARVLRQGATNEKLFF.

This clonotype was seen many times. The genes are TRBV2 and TRBJ1-1; TRBD1 is a possible D gene (6 bases). Germline CDR1 is SNHLY and CDR2 is FYNNEI. There are 13 residues in the CDR3. Trimming shortened V by 8 bases and J by 0 bases, and 10 bases separated the two germline ends. The CDR3 nucleotides are TGTGCCAGCTCGGGACAATTGAACACTGAAGCTTTCTTT. As protein: CASSGQLNTEAFF. The variable domain in full, completed from reference TRBV2 and TRBJ1-1, reads EPEVTQTPSHQVTQMGQEVILRCVPISNHLYFYWYRQILGQKVEFLVSFYNNEISEKSEIFDDQFSVERPDGSNFTLKIRSTKLEDSAMYFCASSGQLNTEAFFGQGTRLTVV.

Note on this clonotype: At one boundary the junction diverges from the germline segment, which might be a read error. This chain links TRBV6-1 with TRBJ1-3; the match to TRBD1 covers 8 bases. Germline CDR1 and CDR2: MNHNS and SASEGT. The CDR3 contains 15 residues. The CDR3 bases are TGTGTCAGCAACCCTGGACAGGGCCTTGGAAACACCATATATTTT. Translated, it gives CVSNPGQGLGNTIYF.

This clonotype was seen at least ten times. The chain couples TRBV2 to TRBJ1-5; D gene ambiguous. Per the germline V gene, CDR1 is SNHLY and CDR2 is FYNNEI. The CDR3 totals 14 residues. Trimming cost V 6 bases and J 7 bases, with 16 bases left between them. The CDR3 protein is CASRNSLALQPQHF. DNA of the CDR3: TGTGCCAGCAGGAACAGCCTGGCGTTGCAGCCCCAGCATTTT. The full variable domain, its missing parts supplied by reference TRBV2 and TRBJ1-5, is EPEVTQTPSHQVTQMGQEVILRCVPISNHLYFYWYRQILGQKVEFLVSFYNNEISEKSEIFDDQFSVERPDGSNFTLKIRSTKLEDSAMYFCASRNSLALQPQHFGDGTRLSIL.

This clonotype has ten or more counts. The gene calls are TRBV7-2 and TRBJ2-7; the match to TRBD1 covers 7 bases. V shed 5 bases and J 2 bases; nucleotides not matched to a gene: 3. CDR3 length: 13 amino acids. From germline, CDR1 is SGHTA and CDR2 FQGNSA. CDR3 sequence (DNA): TGTGCCAGCAGCAGAGACAGGGCCTACGAGCAGTACTTC. Translation gives CASSRDRAYEQYF.

This clonotype has just a few counts. The chain employs TRBV2 and TRBJ1-5, with 8 bases fitting TRBD1. The CDR3 is 14 residues long. V was pared by 6 bases and J by 4 bases, with 5 bases of the junction left unmatched. Germline V gene sequence: CDR1 SNHLY, CDR2 FYNNEI. The DNA of the CDR3 is TGTGCCAGCAGGTTGGACAGGGCAAATCAGCCCCAGCATTTT. It encodes CASRLDRANQPQHF.

This clonotype was observed a handful of times. The V call is TRBV2, the J call TRBJ1-1; D ambiguous. Trimming removed 4 bases from V and 5 bases from J, with 5 bases in between. The CDR3 loop spans 11 amino acids. CDR1 is SNHLY and CDR2 is FYNNEI in the germline V gene. The chain's CDR3 is CASSGITEAFF. The CDR3 DNA reads as TGTGCCAGCAGTGGCATTACTGAAGCTTTCTTT. Full variable domain (remainder filled in from reference TRBV2 and TRBJ1-1): EPEVTQTPSHQVTQMGQEVILRCVPISNHLYFYWYRQILGQKVEFLVSFYNNEISEKSEIFDDQFSVERPDGSNFTLKIRSTKLEDSAMYFCASSGITEAFFGQGTRLTVV.

CDR3 amino acids: CASSRNAPGNYGYTF. The CDR3 nucleotides are TGTGCCAGCAGTCGAAACGCTCCAGGGAACTATGGCTACACCTTC. V usage is TRBV6-2 or TRBV6-3 and J usage is TRBJ1-2; D is perhaps TRBD1 (5 bases). CDR1 and CDR2 from the germline V gene are MNHEY and SVGEGT. The CDR3 extends over 15 amino acids. With 5 bases removed from V and 2 bases from J, the gap between germline ends came to 15 bases.

Of note for this clonotype: This clone may be a read error of a much larger clone one base away. The rearrangement links TRBV5-1 to TRBJ2-5; the match to TRBD2 covers 10 bases. Germline lookup yields CDR1 SGHRS and CDR2 YFSETQ. V was pared by 3 bases and J by 5 bases, with 10 bases of the junction left unmatched. The CDR3 covers 16 residues. The DNA for the CDR3 is TGCGCCAGCAGCTACCCCGAGCGGGGGGGCCGGGAGACCCAGTACTTC. This encodes CASSYPERGGRETQYF. The full variable domain, in which reference TRBV5-1 and TRBJ2-5 provide the parts outside the CDR3, is KAGVTQTPRYLIKTRGQQVTLSCSPISGHRSVSWYQQTPGQGLQFLFEYFSETQRNKGNFPGRFSGRQFSNSRSEMNVSTLELGDSALYLCASSYPERGGRETQYFGPGTRLLVL.

This chain joins TRBV30 and TRBJ2-3; no reliable D call. The CDR3 is 15 residues long. V was clipped by 2 bases and J by 3 bases, with 15 bases between them. Germline V gene sequence: CDR1 GTSNPN, CDR2 SVGIG (reference sequence). The CDR3 region has the DNA TGTGCCTGGAGTCCCGGAGTCGCCCTTACAGATACGCAGTATTTT. It translates to CAWSPGVALTDTQYF.

This clonotype was found many times. The V and J genes are TRBV18 and TRBJ1-6, with 7 bases that match TRBD1. Germline V CDR1 and CDR2: KGHSH, LQKENI. V trimming: 6 bases; J trimming: 5 bases; junction bases outside the gene matches: 4. The CDR3 sequence is 14 residues long. The chain's CDR3 is CASSPTGNNSPLHF. The CDR3 DNA follows: TGTGCCAGCTCCCCGACAGGGAATAATTCACCCCTCCACTTT.

In this sample, this clonotype turned up a few times. This chain connects TRBV5-1 to TRBJ2-5; no definite D call. V shed 4 bases and J shed 2 bases, with 6 bases lying between them. Germline V gene lookup returns CDR1 SGHRS and CDR2 YFSETQ. This CDR3 spans 12 amino acids. CDR3 protein: CASSLQQETQYF. DNA of the CDR3: TGCGCCAGCAGCCTACAACAAGAGACCCAGTACTTC.

The CDR3 here is CASNQGFLDQPQHF. CDR3 sequence (DNA): TGTGCCAGTAATCAGGGATTCTTGGATCAGCCCCAGCATTTT. This rearrangement joins TRBV19 to TRBJ1-5; possibly TRBD1 for D (5 bases). CDR1 is LNHDA, CDR2 SQIVND, per germline (reference sequence). V was pared by 7 bases and J by 5 bases, with 15 bases between. CDR3 length: 14 amino acids.

This clonotype has at least ten counts. This chain links TRBV6-2 or TRBV6-3 with TRBJ2-7; D perhaps matches TRBD1 (5 bases). Germline CDR1 reads MNHEY; CDR2 reads SVGEGT. Trimming cost V 8 bases and J 1 base, with 12 bases left between them. CDR3 size: 13 residues. CDR3 nucleotides: TGTGCCAGCGTCCGACAGATGTCCTACGAGCAGTACTTC. Amino acid sequence: CASVRQMSYEQYF.

This clonotype was counted many times. The chain recombines TRBV9 with TRBJ2-7; a possible D gene is TRBD2 (5 bases). Germline CDR1 is SGDLS and CDR2 is YYNGEE. This CDR3 region has 16 residues. The V gene lost 4 bases and the J gene lost 1 base, with 18 bases spanning the gap. CDR3 nucleotide sequence: TGTGCCAGCAGCCCGAGTGAGGGTAGAGGGTCCTACGAGCAGTACTTC. Amino acids: CASSPSEGRGSYEQYF.

This clonotype was recorded many times. This sequence joins TRBV20-1 and TRBJ1-4; D gene unclear. Trimming stripped 1 base from V and 6 bases from J, with 6 bases between. The CDR3 runs to 12 residues. Germline V gives CDR1 DFQATT, CDR2 SNEGSKA (reference sequence). CDR3 protein: CSARATDEKLFF. In DNA, the CDR3 is TGCAGTGCTAGAGCTACAGATGAAAAACTGTTTTTT.

The rearrangement joins TRBV9 to TRBJ2-3; D gene unclear. This CDR3 is built from 13 residues. CDR1 SGDLS and CDR2 YYNGEE come from the germline V gene. V lost 0 bases to trimming and J lost 2 bases, with 4 bases between them. The CDR3 DNA sequence: TGTGCCAGCAGCGTAGCGGTCACAGATACGCAGTATTTT. The encoded protein is CASSVAVTDTQYF.

Of note for this clonotype: The junction departs from germline at one end; a sequencing error may be responsible. The chain links TRBV20-1 to TRBJ2-7, with a tentative D call TRBD2 (6 bases). This CDR3 comprises 16 residues. CDR1 and CDR2 from the germline V gene are DFQATT and SNEGSKA (reference sequence). The CDR3 coding sequence is TGCAGTGCTATGGGCGGGGCAGCCGCTAGCTCCTACGAGCGGTACTTC. As protein: CSAMGGAAASSYERYF.

The gene calls are TRBV19 and TRBJ1-5; tentatively, D is TRBD1 (5 bases). The CDR3 runs to 13 residues. Trimming left V 7 bases short and J 5 bases short, with 12 bases between. Germline CDR1 LNHDA, CDR2 SQIVND (reference sequence). The CDR3 here is CASKRDGDQPQHF. DNA of the CDR3: TGTGCCAGTAAAAGGGACGGTGATCAGCCCCAGCATTTT.

This clonotype was observed a handful of times. The V and J genes are TRBV12-3 or TRBV12-4 and TRBJ1-2, with a possible D match to TRBD1 (5 bases). Trimming removed 5 bases from V and 2 bases from J, with 18 bases in between. The CDR3 is made up of 16 amino acids. The CDR3 DNA sequence: TGTGCCAGCAGTCTCTGGGGGAACAGCATGAACTATGGCTACACCTTC. This gives the protein CASSLWGNSMNYGYTF.

This clonotype has a count of ten or more. The chain is built from TRBV12-3 or TRBV12-4 and TRBJ1-5; D is possibly TRBD1 (5 bases). Trimming cost V 4 bases and J 7 bases, with 14 bases left between them. The CDR3 totals 14 residues. CDR3 residues: CASSSQGYGQPQHF. The CDR3, as DNA: TGTGCCAGCAGTTCCCAGGGCTACGGGCAGCCCCAGCATTTT.

This clonotype was seen many times. The chain joins TRBV9 to TRBJ1-1; 8 bases align to TRBD1. The germline V gene has CDR1 SGDLS and CDR2 YYNGEE. V was clipped by 4 bases and J by 5 bases; unmatched bases: 10. This CDR3 spans 15 amino acids. Here the CDR3 reads CASSPSRGRGTEAFF. In DNA, the CDR3 is TGTGCCAGCAGCCCGAGCAGGGGGCGAGGGACTGAAGCTTTCTTT.

At least ten counts were recorded for this clonotype. The chain is built from TRBV7-9 and TRBJ2-7; D remains ambiguous. Looked up from germline, CDR1 is SEHNR and CDR2 is FQNEAQ (reference sequence). V dropped 0 bases and J dropped 5 bases, with 14 bases sitting between them. This CDR3 contains 15 residues. CDR3 coding DNA: TGTGCCAGCAGCTTAGCCCAGGACGTTGGCCACGAGCAGTACTTC. Protein: CASSLAQDVGHEQYF.

The chain couples TRBV12-3 or TRBV12-4 to TRBJ2-1; D perhaps matches TRBD1 (6 bases). The V and J ends lost 6 bases and 0 bases respectively, with 12 bases between them. The CDR3 spans 15 residues. The CDR3 spells CASSPRGSSYNEQFF. The CDR3 bases are TGTGCCAGCAGCCCCAGGGGTAGCTCCTACAATGAGCAGTTCTTC.

This clonotype was observed a handful of times. The chain joins TRBV5-1 to TRBJ1-1, with 9 bases identical to TRBD1. This CDR3 contains 16 residues. The germline V gene encodes CDR1 SGHRS and CDR2 YFSETQ. V shed 2 bases and J 5 bases; nucleotides not matched to a gene: 10. The CDR3 loop is CASSLLDPGTGTEAFF. CDR3 bases: TGCGCCAGCAGCTTACTTGATCCCGGGACAGGGACTGAAGCTTTCTTT.

This clonotype has ten or more counts. The chain employs TRBV4-2 and TRBJ2-3; D is unresolved. The CDR3 spans 14 residues. CDR1 is LGHNA, CDR2 YNFKEQ, per germline. V lost 1 base to trimming and J lost 2 bases, with 7 bases between them. The DNA of the CDR3 is TGTGCCAGCAGCCAAGGTCGCGACACAGATACGCAGTATTTT. It translates to CASSQGRDTDTQYF.

This clonotype was seen ten or more times. The rearrangement links TRBV18 to TRBJ2-5; no definite D call. CDR3 length: 15 residues. The germline V gene has CDR1 KGHSH and CDR2 LQKENI. V lost 4 bases to trimming and J lost 2 bases, with 14 bases between them. The CDR3 reads CASSQLSTQQETQYF. The CDR3 DNA reads TGTGCCAGCTCACAGTTATCGACACAGCAAGAGACCCAGTACTTC.